Following are 3 T cell receptor beta chains from one sample sequenced in a study of T-cell memory formation after mild COVID-19. TCRdb used MiXCR to reprocess the 5' RACE reads, holding one entry per CDR3 protein. Of around 530,000 distinct CDR3 sequences listed, roughly 22% were seen once; the top ten hold around 7.7%. Specimen: PBMCs or a T cell subset sorted from them (not recorded which). The receptors were sampled from an adult woman who had mild COVID-19 (a few samples of this study predate the infection). Cell type and time point are not known.

This clonotype was detected a few times. The gene calls are TRBV15 and TRBJ2-7; D not resolved. CDR3 length: 15 residues. Germline loops: CDR1 LNHNV, CDR2 YYDKDF (reference sequence). The V end was cut by 0 bases, the J end by 3 bases, with 12 bases between. The CDR3 DNA is TGTGCCACCAGCAGAGAGAGGTCGAAGAACTACGAGCAGTACTTC. Translating it yields CATSRERSKNYEQYF.

This clonotype occurred a few times. The chain uses TRBV6-6 and TRBJ1-5; no clear D gene. This CDR3 has 17 residues. Per germline, CDR1 MNHNY and CDR2 SVGAGI (reference sequence). The germline V and J ends were trimmed by 7 bases and 6 bases, with 25 bases remaining between them. The CDR3 region has the DNA TGTGCCAGCAATCTTGCCGGTAGGGCGGGTGTTACTCAGCCCCAGCATTTT. Translated: CASNLAGRAGVTQPQHF.

This clonotype has only a few counts. This chain links TRBV5-1 with TRBJ2-2, with TRBD1 identical over 7 bases. Germline lookup yields CDR1 SGHRS and CDR2 YFSETQ. The V and J ends lost 4 bases and 7 bases, in that order; junction bases with no gene match: 13. This CDR3 contains 16 residues. In nucleotides, the CDR3 is TGCGCCAGCAGCATATGGACAGGATCAACAGGCGGGGAGCTGTTTTTT. Its protein is CASSIWTGSTGGELFF. Full variable domain (outside the CDR3, taken from reference TRBV5-1 and TRBJ2-2): KAGVTQTPRYLIKTRGQQVTLSCSPISGHRSVSWYQQTPGQGLQFLFEYFSETQRNKGNFPGRFSGRQFSNSRSEMNVSTLELGDSALYLCASSIWTGSTGGELFFGEGSRLTVL.